A single sample gave rise to the 7 T cell receptor beta chains below, sequenced in a study of T cells after posttransplantation cyclophosphamide (dated by TCRdb to the mid-2010s). The method was the immunoSEQ multiplex PCR assay. Here the immuneACCESS table is served through TCRdb, limited to in-frame sequences with V and J called. Missing clones are a known gap in these copies; in checked studies unresolved V genes cover under half, and the rest lacks a known reason. This sample lists more than 50,000 clones; 70% to 90% were detected once. The biggest ten clones account for over 2.5% of the sample. The sequencing input was PBMCs. The receptors originated from a young man with a blood cancer, CMV-positive, and with a related stem cell donor.

This chain links TRBV5-1 with TRBJ2-3; 11 bases are a match to TRBD2. Germline trimming cut 1 base from V and 4 bases from J; bases unmatched to any gene: 2. Germline V CDR1 and CDR2: SGHRS, YFSETQ. CDR3 size: 15 residues. CDR3 loop: CASSLTSGRSDTQYF. In DNA, the CDR3 is TGCGCCAGCAGCTTGACTAGCGGGAGATCAGATACGCAGTATTTT.

The rearrangement joins TRBV27 to TRBJ1-5; TRBD1 matches 7 bases. This CDR3 spans 14 amino acids. With 2 bases clipped from V and 7 bases from J, the junction kept 5 bases outside the gene matches. Germline-derived CDR1 and CDR2 are MNHEY and SMNVEV (reference sequence). CDR3 in amino acids: CASSLGTVGQPQHF. The CDR3 bases are TGTGCCAGCAGTTTAGGGACAGTTGGACAGCCCCAGCATTTT.

This rearrangement joins TRBV5-1 to TRBJ2-7; D is uncertain. V shed 4 bases and J shed 5 bases, with 13 bases lying between them. This CDR3 region has 13 residues. The germline gives CDR1 SGHRS, CDR2 YFSETQ. CDR3 in DNA: TGCGCCAGCAGCCCCCTCCCCCTAAACGAGCAGTACTTC. Protein: CASSPLPLNEQYF.

V usage is TRBV19 and J usage is TRBJ2-1; D perhaps matches TRBD2 (5 bases). V lost 3 bases, J lost 9 bases, and 18 bases lay in between. Per the germline V gene, CDR1 is LNHDA and CDR2 is SQIVND (reference sequence). The CDR3 length is 15 residues. The CDR3 is CASSMTWRVSGEQFF. CDR3 DNA: TGTGCCAGTAGTATGACGTGGCGGGTGAGTGGTGAGCAGTTCTTC.

The chain has TRBV4-2 and TRBJ2-1, with a tentative D call TRBD2 (6 bases). The CDR3 length is 16 residues. The germline CDR1 and CDR2 sequences are LGHNA and YNFKEQ. Trimming removed 1 base at V and 8 bases at J, with 18 bases between. Written as DNA, the CDR3 is TGTGCCAGCAGCCAAGTTTCCGGTGAAGGAGGGGATGAGCAGTTCTTC. It specifies CASSQVSGEGGDEQFF.

The V gene is TRBV28, the J gene TRBJ2-6, with TRBD1 matching over 7 bases. The J segment lost 2 bases and the V segment lost 8 bases, leaving 3 bases of the junction unmatched. Germline V gives CDR1 MDHEN, CDR2 SYDVKM. There are 14 residues in the CDR3. The CDR3 sequence is CASAGGAGANVLTF. In DNA form, the CDR3 reads TGTGCCAGCGCAGGGGGAGCTGGGGCCAACGTCCTGACTTTC. The full variable domain, with the rest looked up from reference TRBV28 and TRBJ2-6, is DVKVTQSSRYLVKRTGEKVFLECVQDMDHENMFWYRQDPGLGLRLIYFSYDVKMKEKGDIPEGYSVSREKKERFSLILESASTNQTSMYLCASAGGAGANVLTFGAGSRLTVL.

This clone was recorded only once. The chain uses TRBV7-9 and TRBJ1-5; TRBD1 agrees at 10 bases. With 5 bases clipped from V and 6 bases from J, the junction kept 13 bases outside the gene matches. Germline CDR1 reads SEHNR; CDR2 reads FQNEAQ (reference sequence). The CDR3 contains 17 residues. This CDR3 is CASSRQYSGDRGQPQHF. CDR3 sequence (DNA): TGTGCCAGCAGCCGCCAATATTCTGGGGACAGGGGTCAGCCCCAGCATTTT.